This T cell receptor (beta chain) was identified in a study of T cells expressing NK-cell markers. Background on the study: The TCR beta repertoires originated in sorted CD3+CD56+NKG2C+, CD3+CD56+NKG2C- and CD3+CD56-NKG2C+ T cells.

The authors made TCR beta cDNA libraries by 5'RACE template switching. This switching added a universal primer site and UMIs. Reanalyzing the 5' RACE reads, TCRdb keeps one entry per CDR3 protein, without DNA. The specimen's table records about 430,000 distinct CDR3 sequences. Study-level findings and limits: These clonotypes additionally ranked first within the CD3+CD56-NKG2C+ fraction of four donors. NKG2C+ dominant clonotype frequencies in 5 or 6 donors were roughly 1.0-7.5% of CD8+ T cells.

In the case of this clonotype: Its antigen is still unknown.

Sequencing was carried out using blood T cells: a sorted CD56 or NKG2C T cell subset, CD4+ or CD8+ T cells, or bulk PBMC T cells (not recorded which). This TCR was recovered from a woman between 45 and 60 years old in good health.

CDR3 region: CASTDLGVVSEAFF. The J gene is TRBJ1-1, the V gene TRBV3-1; TCRdb names TRBD1, which stays unverified in the absence of DNA. This CDR3 is built from 14 residues. Germline loops: CDR1 LGHDT, CDR2 YNNKEL (reference sequence).